The T cell receptor (beta chain) under discussion was sequenced for a study of T cell changes during pregnancy in multiple sclerosis. Here immunoSEQ multiplex PCR was the method, and the copy in TCRdb shows in-frame clones only, minus some. There are about 59,000 clones in the sample; approximately 93% occur only once, and over 2.5% lies in the top ten. CDR3 size: 15 residues. The junction had 9 bases not matched to a gene; V was cut back by 4 bases and J by 9 bases. The germline V gene encodes CDR1 SGDLS and CDR2 YYNGEE. This sample comprised CD8+ T cells from peripheral blood mononuclear cells, obtained in the third trimester of pregnancy. The chain couples TRBV9 to TRBJ2-7, with 14 bases lining up with TRBD2. The receptor was derived from a female donor with multiple sclerosis, enrolled in a pregnancy study. The chain's CDR3 is CASSPGTSGSQVQYF. For the CDR3, the DNA is TGTGCCAGCAGCCCGGGGACTAGCGGGAGCCAAGTGCAGTACTTC.